This T cell receptor (beta chain) was obtained from a study of T cell responses to AZD1222 COVID-19 vaccine. In regard to this clone: Its antigen is still unknown.

Regarding the study as a whole: There were vaccine-associated CD4 TCRs across spike, dominant at 160-218 and 743-854. The number of AZD1222 recipients seropositive at baseline was only five or six. Reportedly, nearly half of unique spike TCRs recognized epitopes outside B.1.351/B.1.1.7 mutations. Only after the peak T cell response were repertoires sampled.

Using immunoSEQ multiplex PCR, the repertoire was profiled, and TCRdb retains in-frame clones only, with some absent. The table records tens of thousands of clones, around nine tenths of them present only once. Germline loops: CDR1 KGHDR, CDR2 SFDVKD. V lost 4 bases, J lost 3 bases, and 8 bases lay in between. CDR3 length: 14 residues. The chain is built from TRBV24-1 and TRBJ2-2; D call uncertain. The clonotype was recovered from an adult in good health. Here the sequenced sample was peripheral blood, taken on day 0 of AZD1222 vaccination. The CDR3 here is CATSEGLHTGELFF. CDR3 nucleotide sequence: TGTGCCACCAGTGAGGGTCTGCACACCGGGGAGCTGTTTTTT.